These T cell receptor beta chains were read from a single sample in a study of OX40 agonist ivuxolimab in advanced cancers. Assay used: immunoSEQ multiplex PCR; TCRdb lists only in-frame clones, some missing. The table has about 49,000 clones, 85% seen once. The specimen comprised CD4+ or CD8+ T cells sorted from blood, sampled in a trial of the OX40 agonist ivuxolimab. These TCRs come from an adult with an advanced solid tumor such as melanoma, head and neck, liver or kidney cancer. Both conserved end residues are part of each CDR3. The order of the fields is V gene, D gene, J gene, clone size, CDR3 protein, CDR3 DNA. D genes are given only for firm matches. Only some rows state a clone size, as once, few, many or a class for expanded clones.

v_call: TRBV28
d_call: .
j_call: TRBJ2-2
clone_size: .
cdr3_aa: CATRHVGELFF
cdr3_nt: TGTGCCACCCGACACGTTGGGGAGCTGTTTTTT

v_call: TRBV11-1
d_call: TRBD2
j_call: TRBJ2-5
clone_size: .
cdr3_aa: CASSSTSGGAETQYF
cdr3_nt: TGTGCCAGCAGCTCGACTAGCGGGGGGGCGGAGACCCAGTACTTC

v_call: TRBV2
d_call: .
j_call: TRBJ2-4
clone_size: .
cdr3_aa: CASISSPGRGWNIQYF
cdr3_nt: TGTGCCAGCATATCGTCTCCAGGCAGGGGCTGGAACATTCAGTACTTC

v_call: TRBV7-9
d_call: TRBD1
j_call: TRBJ2-5
clone_size: few
cdr3_aa: CASSSDKLQGAPMLETQYF
cdr3_nt: TGTGCCAGCAGCTCGGATAAATTACAGGGGGCACCCATGCTTGAGACCCAGTACTTC

v_call: TRBV27
d_call: TRBD2
j_call: TRBJ2-1
clone_size: .
cdr3_aa: CASSLIGGGGNEQFF
cdr3_nt: TGTGCCAGCAGTTTAATAGGCGGGGGGGGGAATGAGCAGTTCTTC

v_call: TRBV4-2
d_call: .
j_call: TRBJ1-5
clone_size: few
cdr3_aa: CASSQGEGADPQHF
cdr3_nt: TGTGCCAGCAGCCAGGGAGAGGGCGCGGATCCCCAGCATTTT

v_call: TRBV28
d_call: .
j_call: TRBJ2-7
clone_size: .
cdr3_aa: CASKQDSYGPYEQYF
cdr3_nt: TGTGCCAGCAAACAGGACTCATATGGTCCCTACGAGCAGTACTTC

v_call: TRBV2
d_call: .
j_call: TRBJ2-5
clone_size: .
cdr3_aa: CASSGKMGQETQYF
cdr3_nt: TGTGCCAGCAGTGGAAAGATGGGGCAAGAGACCCAGTACTTC

v_call: TRBV7-8
d_call: .
j_call: TRBJ2-2
clone_size: .
cdr3_aa: CASSSGSNTGELFF
cdr3_nt: TGTGCCAGCAGCTCGGGATCGAACACCGGGGAGCTGTTTTTT

v_call: TRBV27
d_call: TRBD1
j_call: TRBJ2-7
clone_size: .
cdr3_aa: CASSLIPPVDRVSYEQYF
cdr3_nt: TGTGCCAGCAGTTTAATACCCCCCGTAGACAGGGTCTCCTACGAGCAGTACTTC

v_call: TRBV7-6
d_call: .
j_call: TRBJ2-5
clone_size: .
cdr3_aa: CASSLVGGLTGKETQYF
cdr3_nt: TGTGCCAGCAGCTTAGTGGGGGGGCTGACAGGGAAAGAGACCCAGTACTTC

v_call: TRBV10-1
d_call: TRBD1
j_call: TRBJ1-1
clone_size: .
cdr3_aa: CASSEITRTGTREAFF
cdr3_nt: TGCGCCAGCAGTGAGATTACTAGGACAGGTACCCGTGAAGCTTTCTTT

v_call: TRBV9
d_call: .
j_call: TRBJ2-7
clone_size: .
cdr3_aa: CASSVGSGQSYEQYF
cdr3_nt: TGTGCCAGCAGCGTAGGTAGTGGACAGTCCTACGAGCAGTACTTC

v_call: TRBV4-3
d_call: TRBD1
j_call: TRBJ1-2
clone_size: once
cdr3_aa: CASSQDEKPGTGEDYGYTF
cdr3_nt: TGCGCCAGCAGCCAAGATGAAAAGCCCGGGACAGGGGAGGACTATGGCTACACCTTC

v_call: TRBV6-5
d_call: .
j_call: TRBJ1-1
clone_size: .
cdr3_aa: CASSYGGGNTEAFF
cdr3_nt: TGTGCCAGCAGTTACGGTGGGGGGAACACTGAAGCTTTCTTT

v_call: TRBV13
d_call: TRBD1
j_call: TRBJ2-7
clone_size: .
cdr3_aa: CASSFGTGAYEQYF
cdr3_nt: TGTGCCAGCAGCTTCGGGACAGGGGCCTACGAGCAGTACTTC

v_call: TRBV4-3
d_call: .
j_call: TRBJ2-3
clone_size: once
cdr3_aa: CASSQGQGTQYF
cdr3_nt: TGCGCCAGCAGCCAAGGCCAAGGGACGCAGTATTTT

v_call: TRBV9
d_call: .
j_call: TRBJ1-2
clone_size: .
cdr3_aa: CASSVGGGGYTF
cdr3_nt: TGTGCCAGCAGCGTAGGAGGTGGTGGCTACACCTTC

v_call: TRBV4-3
d_call: .
j_call: TRBJ2-1
clone_size: .
cdr3_aa: CASSQGVYNEQFF
cdr3_nt: TGCGCCAGCAGCCAAGGGGTGTACAATGAGCAGTTCTTC

v_call: TRBV9
d_call: TRBD1
j_call: TRBJ1-2
clone_size: .
cdr3_aa: CASSGTGVEDYGYTF
cdr3_nt: TGTGCCAGCAGCGGTACAGGGGTCGAAGACTATGGCTACACCTTC

v_call: TRBV4-3
d_call: .
j_call: TRBJ1-2
clone_size: .
cdr3_aa: CASSPQRSGGNYGYTF
cdr3_nt: TGCGCCAGCAGCCCTCAAAGGAGTGGAGGGAACTATGGCTACACCTTC

v_call: TRBV18
d_call: .
j_call: TRBJ1-2
clone_size: .
cdr3_aa: CASLDEGGDGYTF
cdr3_nt: TGTGCCAGCCTCGACGAGGGCGGCGATGGCTACACCTTC

v_call: TRBV20-1
d_call: .
j_call: TRBJ2-3
clone_size: few
cdr3_aa: CSATSVDTQYF
cdr3_nt: TGCAGTGCTACCAGCGTGGATACGCAGTATTTT

v_call: TRBV2
d_call: .
j_call: TRBJ2-1
clone_size: .
cdr3_aa: CASSLGQNLYNEQFF
cdr3_nt: TGTGCCAGCAGTCTTGGACAGAATTTATACAATGAGCAGTTCTTC

v_call: TRBV25-1
d_call: .
j_call: TRBJ1-2
clone_size: .
cdr3_aa: CASGIGGGYTF
cdr3_nt: TGTGCCAGCGGGATTGGAGGTGGCTACACCTTC

v_call: TRBV7-9
d_call: .
j_call: TRBJ1-1
clone_size: .
cdr3_aa: CASSPERAGAFF
cdr3_nt: TGTGCCAGCAGTCCAGAGAGGGCAGGGGCTTTCTTT

v_call: TRBV27
d_call: .
j_call: TRBJ1-6
clone_size: .
cdr3_aa: CASSLYPSVGGSPLHF
cdr3_nt: TGTGCCAGCAGTTTATATCCCTCGGTAGGGGGATCACCCCTCCACTTT

v_call: TRBV9
d_call: TRBD1
j_call: TRBJ2-2
clone_size: .
cdr3_aa: CASSPRQGQTGELFF
cdr3_nt: TGTGCCAGCAGCCCACGACAGGGGCAAACCGGGGAGCTGTTTTTT

v_call: TRBV7-9
d_call: TRBD1
j_call: TRBJ2-7
clone_size: .
cdr3_aa: CASSLENGTGDEQYF
cdr3_nt: TGTGCCAGCAGCTTAGAAAACGGGACAGGAGACGAGCAGTACTTC

v_call: TRBV9
d_call: .
j_call: TRBJ1-2
clone_size: .
cdr3_aa: CASSVGDTDPYGYTF
cdr3_nt: TGTGCCAGCAGCGTAGGGGACACAGACCCTTATGGCTACACCTTC

v_call: TRBV7-9
d_call: TRBD2
j_call: TRBJ2-5
clone_size: .
cdr3_aa: CASSFGLAGGINQETQYF
cdr3_nt: TGTGCCAGCAGCTTCGGACTAGCGGGGGGCATTAACCAAGAGACCCAGTACTTC

v_call: TRBV11-2
d_call: .
j_call: TRBJ2-7
clone_size: .
cdr3_aa: CASSSRDGSYEQYF
cdr3_nt: TGTGCCAGCAGCTCCCGCGACGGCTCCTACGAGCAGTACTTC

v_call: TRBV27
d_call: .
j_call: TRBJ2-1
clone_size: .
cdr3_aa: CASSSLGYNEQFF
cdr3_nt: TGTGCCAGCAGTTCGTTGGGTTACAATGAGCAGTTCTTC

v_call: TRBV6-6
d_call: TRBD1
j_call: TRBJ1-2
clone_size: .
cdr3_aa: CASSYTGDNYGYTF
cdr3_nt: TGTGCCAGCAGTTACACAGGGGATAACTATGGCTACACCTTC

v_call: TRBV21-1
d_call: .
j_call: TRBJ2-3
clone_size: once
cdr3_aa: CASSLHGRRTCTDTQYF
cdr3_nt: TGTGCCAGCAGCCTACACGGGAGACGGACGTGCACAGATACGCAGTATTTT

v_call: TRBV6-5
d_call: .
j_call: TRBJ2-2
clone_size: .
cdr3_aa: CASSYSMAGTGELFF
cdr3_nt: TGTGCCAGCAGTTACTCGATGGCGGGCACCGGGGAGCTGTTTTTT

v_call: TRBV7-9
d_call: TRBD1
j_call: TRBJ1-2
clone_size: once
cdr3_aa: CATGQGNYGYTF
cdr3_nt: TGTGCCACAGGACAGGGTAACTATGGCTACACCTTC

v_call: TRBV12-5
d_call: TRBD1
j_call: TRBJ1-2
clone_size: .
cdr3_aa: CASGLGQGLYGYTF
cdr3_nt: TGTGCTAGTGGTTTGGGACAGGGGTTGTATGGCTACACCTTC

v_call: TRBV6-1
d_call: .
j_call: TRBJ2-7
clone_size: .
cdr3_aa: CASSGYEQYF
cdr3_nt: TGTGCCAGCAGTGGCTACGAGCAGTACTTC

v_call: TRBV28
d_call: TRBD2
j_call: TRBJ2-5
clone_size: .
cdr3_aa: CASSLTSALGKTQYF
cdr3_nt: TGTGCCAGCAGTTTAACTAGCGCGCTGGGGAAGACCCAGTACTTC

v_call: TRBV7-6
d_call: .
j_call: TRBJ1-3
clone_size: many
cdr3_aa: CASAVSVGNTIYF
cdr3_nt: TGTGCCAGCGCGGTGTCGGTGGGAAACACCATATATTTT

v_call: TRBV7-3
d_call: TRBD2
j_call: TRBJ2-1
clone_size: .
cdr3_aa: CASSSLAGSYNEQFF
cdr3_nt: TGTGCCAGCAGCTCTCTAGCGGGATCCTACAATGAGCAGTTCTTC

v_call: TRBV9
d_call: .
j_call: TRBJ1-2
clone_size: once
cdr3_aa: CASSAGAPNYGYTF
cdr3_nt: TGTGCCAGCAGCGCAGGGGCCCCTAACTATGGCTACACCTTC

v_call: TRBV15
d_call: .
j_call: TRBJ2-5
clone_size: .
cdr3_aa: CATSRDPDGYVQETQYF
cdr3_nt: TGTGCCACCAGCAGAGATCCCGACGGGTACGTCCAAGAGACCCAGTACTTC

v_call: TRBV30
d_call: .
j_call: TRBJ2-2
clone_size: .
cdr3_aa: CAWSVGEAGELFF
cdr3_nt: TGTGCCTGGAGTGTAGGAGAAGCCGGGGAGCTGTTTTTT

v_call: TRBV4-1
d_call: .
j_call: TRBJ2-3
clone_size: .
cdr3_aa: CASSQAPGPDTQYF
cdr3_nt: TGCGCCAGCAGCCAAGCCCCAGGGCCAGATACGCAGTATTTT

v_call: TRBV2
d_call: TRBD2
j_call: TRBJ2-3
clone_size: once
cdr3_aa: CASSPGTSGGVDTQYF
cdr3_nt: TGTGCCAGCAGTCCCGGGACTAGCGGGGGAGTGGATACGCAGTATTTT

v_call: TRBV11-2
d_call: .
j_call: TRBJ1-4
clone_size: few
cdr3_aa: CASSPRGRYGGKLFF
cdr3_nt: TGTGCCAGCAGCCCCCGTGGCCGCTATGGGGGAAAACTGTTTTTT

v_call: TRBV5-1
d_call: .
j_call: TRBJ1-3
clone_size: .
cdr3_aa: CASSLGEYSGNTIYF
cdr3_nt: TGCGCCAGCAGCTTGGGAGAATACTCTGGAAACACCATATATTTT

v_call: TRBV4-1
d_call: .
j_call: TRBJ2-1
clone_size: medium-sized
cdr3_aa: CASSQVTEGANEQFF
cdr3_nt: TGCGCCAGCAGCCAAGTCACTGAGGGTGCCAATGAGCAGTTCTTC

v_call: TRBV7-3
d_call: TRBD1
j_call: TRBJ2-1
clone_size: .
cdr3_aa: CASSQTPDRDGFNEQFF
cdr3_nt: TGTGCCAGCAGCCAGACGCCTGACAGGGATGGTTTCAATGAGCAGTTCTTC